This T cell receptor beta chain was profiled in a study of blood T cell repertoires in COVID-19. Study context: Samples of COVID-19 (acute and convalescent) were obtained from the United States, Italy and Spain.

Some clones are missing from TCRdb's copy, which holds only in-frame ones; the method was immunoSEQ multiplex PCR. Here the sample spans under 350,000 clones, roughly 86% being singletons. This clone was counted a few times. The CDR3 runs to 14 residues. Trimming at V came to 6 bases and at J to 6 bases, leaving 10 bases not matched to a gene. Germline V gene sequence: CDR1 ENHRY, CDR2 SYGVKD. Recruits, aged about 18 to 89 years, lived in 24 US areas. This chain uses TRBV10-3 with TRBJ1-1; 7 bases line up with TRBD1. The receptor's source is a woman in her sixties or seventies who had recovered from COVID-19. Material: PBMCs or T cells enriched from blood (not recorded which). The CDR3 is CAISGGTANPEAFF. The DNA of the CDR3 is TGTGCCATCAGCGGAGGGACAGCCAACCCTGAAGCTTTCTTT.